The 19 T cell receptor beta chains presented below share a single source sample, sequenced in a study of shared clonotypes between healthy human individuals (dated by TCRdb to about 2020). CD8 naive samples were CD45RO-negative cells positively selected for CCR7, giving a CD45RA+CCR7+ population that excluded TemRA cells. Library preparation employed the immunoSEQ multiplex PCR assay. In its TCRdb copy, this immuneACCESS table keeps in-frame sequences only and misses some clones. Where compared with another copy, unresolved V genes explain less than half of these, and the others have no known cause. The sample yields over 2,000,000 clones; roughly 95% were counted once. The top ten constitute about 1.6% of the sample. Sequencing input: naive CD8+ T cells from PBMCs. The cell subset or site label, as the study defines it: CD45RA+CCR7+. The receptors shown here come from a man between 18 and 35 years old in good health. Some clones in this sample may be carry-over from other donors' samples.

This chain uses TRBV27 with TRBJ2-2; a weak D match, TRBD1 (6 bases). V lost 7 bases to trimming and J lost 3 bases, with 12 bases between them. The CDR3 sequence is 14 residues long. Germline CDR1 MNHEY, CDR2 SMNVEV (reference sequence). CDR3 loop: CASIKGGYTGELFF. CDR3 DNA sequence: TGTGCCAGCATCAAAGGGGGTTACACCGGGGAGCTGTTTTTT.

This CDR3 is CASSSGPGTRIVTYEQYF. Here the CDR3 DNA reads TGTGCCAGCAGTTCCGGACCGGGGACAAGGATTGTGACATACGAGCAGTACTTC. This rearrangement joins TRBV28 to TRBJ2-7; a weak D match, TRBD1 (6 bases). Trimming pared 4 bases from V and 4 bases from J, leaving 26 bases between. This CDR3 is built from 18 residues. Germline CDR1 reads MDHEN; CDR2 reads SYDVKM.

V gene TRBV11-3 combines with J gene TRBJ2-7; maybe TRBD1 (6 bases). CDR3 length equals 16 residues. CDR1 is SGHNT, CDR2 YENEEA, per germline. Trimming shortened V by 1 base and J by 0 bases, and 13 bases separated the two germline ends. CDR3 loop: CASSLVKTDSSYEQYF. Written as DNA, the CDR3 is TGTGCCAGCAGCTTAGTCAAGACGGACAGCTCCTACGAGCAGTACTTC. The full variable domain, completed using reference TRBV11-3 and TRBJ2-7, is EAGVVQSPRYKIIEKKQPVAFWCNPISGHNTLYWYLQNLGQGPELLIRYENEEAVDDSQLPKDRFSAERLKGVDSTLKIQPAELGDSAVYLCASSLVKTDSSYEQYFGPGTRLTVT.

The chain links TRBV30 to TRBJ1-2, with 7 bases identical to TRBD1. J gave up 3 bases and V 3 bases, and 4 bases lay outside the gene matches. The CDR3 totals 13 residues. Germline V gene sequence: CDR1 GTSNPN, CDR2 SVGIG (reference sequence). The CDR3 loop is CAWRDRNYYGYTF. For the CDR3, the DNA is TGTGCCTGGAGGGACAGGAATTACTATGGCTACACCTTC.

The V and J genes are TRBV27 and TRBJ1-1; D not certain. Germline V gene sequence: CDR1 MNHEY, CDR2 SMNVEV (reference sequence). This CDR3 contains 16 residues. The V end was cut by 3 bases, the J end by 1 base, with 15 bases between. CDR3 loop: CASSLSAWAENTEAFF. The CDR3 DNA reads as TGTGCCAGCAGTTTGAGCGCCTGGGCGGAGAACACTGAAGCTTTCTTT.

The chain is built from TRBV5-8 and TRBJ2-1; D remains unclear. This CDR3 spans 11 amino acids. In germline, CDR1 is SGHTS, CDR2 YDEGEE. Trimming took 5 bases from V and 5 from J, leaving 5 bases between them. The CDR3 region is CASRRHNEQFF. The DNA of the CDR3 is TGTGCCAGCAGAAGACACAATGAGCAGTTCTTC.

V gene TRBV28 combines with J gene TRBJ2-7; 10 positions match TRBD1. Trimming removed 3 bases from V and 9 bases from J; junction bases left unmatched: 14. The CDR3 has 16 amino acids. From germline, CDR1 is MDHEN and CDR2 SYDVKM. CDR3 coding DNA: TGTGCCAGCAGTTTCACGACAGGGGGCGGCCCCTTAGGGCAGTACTTC. It specifies CASSFTTGGGPLGQYF.

V is TRBV27 and J is TRBJ2-1; TRBD1 agrees at 9 bases. This CDR3 has 16 amino acids. Germline loops: CDR1 MNHEY, CDR2 SMNVEV (reference sequence). Trimming removed 5 bases from V and 3 bases from J; junction bases left unmatched: 8. This CDR3 reads CASSTPGTGSYNEQFF. Here the CDR3 DNA reads TGTGCCAGCAGTACTCCCGGGACAGGGAGCTACAATGAGCAGTTCTTC.

This clone has a handful of counts. The V gene is TRBV5-6, the J gene TRBJ1-5, with D possibly being TRBD1 (6 bases). The V end lost 0 bases, the J end lost 5 bases, and 9 bases lay between the germline ends. Germline CDR1 is SGHDT and CDR2 is YYEEEE. The CDR3 spans 14 residues. CDR3: CASSLGTADQPQHF. CDR3 nucleotides: TGTGCCAGCAGCTTGGGGACAGCAGATCAGCCCCAGCATTTT.

The chain employs TRBV6-5 and TRBJ2-7; D might be TRBD1 (7 bases). Trimming stripped 4 bases from V and 6 bases from J, with 22 bases between. Germline CDR1 is MNHEY and CDR2 is SVGAGI. This CDR3 is built from 16 residues. As DNA, the CDR3 is TGTGCCAGCAGTTTCGGCCGGACAGGAGGGTCCGGCGAGCAGTACTTC. It specifies CASSFGRTGGSGEQYF.

The gene calls are TRBV29-1 and TRBJ2-3, with 12 bases matching TRBD2. V was pared by 6 bases and J by 2 bases, with 6 bases of the junction left unmatched. The CDR3 covers 15 residues. Germline assignment: CDR1 SQVTM and CDR2 ANQGSEA. CDR3 DNA: TGCAGCGTCCCGGGACTAGCGGGTGACACAGATACGCAGTATTTT. The encoded protein is CSVPGLAGDTDTQYF.

This clone came up once. This rearrangement joins TRBV27 to TRBJ2-7; a possible D gene is TRBD1 (5 bases). The CDR3 consists of 15 residues. Trimming removed 6 bases at V and 3 bases at J, with 18 bases between. CDR1 is MNHEY and CDR2 is SMNVEV in the germline V gene (reference sequence). CDR3 DNA: TGTGCCAGCAGCCTCAATCTTCGACAGAACTACGAGCAGTACTTC. Its translation: CASSLNLRQNYEQYF.

The V call is TRBV28, the J call TRBJ1-2; TRBD1 matches at 7 bases. After removal of 2 bases from V and 7 bases from J, the junction contained 7 bases not matched to a gene. Germline assignment: CDR1 MDHEN and CDR2 SYDVKM. The CDR3 consists of 14 residues. CDR3 protein: CASSLSSGGLGYTF. In nucleotides, the CDR3 is TGTGCCAGCAGTTTAAGTTCAGGGGGGCTTGGCTACACCTTC.

This chain uses TRBV2 with TRBJ2-7; TRBD2 matches 9 bases. Trimming removed 3 bases from V and 6 bases from J; junction bases left unmatched: 9. The CDR3 loop spans 15 amino acids. The V gene's germline CDR1 is SNHLY and CDR2 FYNNEI. CDR3 coding DNA: TGTGCCAGCAGTGACCATAGCGGGAGTTCTTCCGAGCAGTACTTC. Encoded protein: CASSDHSGSSSEQYF.

The chain is built from TRBV7-3 and TRBJ2-1; either TRBD1 or TRBD2 may supply D (5 bases each). V gave up 2 bases and J gave up 6 bases, with 11 bases separating them. This CDR3 spans 14 amino acids. Germline lookup yields CDR1 SGHTA and CDR2 FQGTGA. CDR3 in amino acids: CASSLGGPGNEQFF. CDR3 sequence (DNA): TGTGCCAGCAGCTTAGGGGGACCCGGCAATGAGCAGTTCTTC. The full variable domain, rest sourced from reference TRBV7-3 and TRBJ2-1, is GAGVSQTPSNKVTEKGKYVELRCDPISGHTALYWYRQSLGQGPEFLIYFQGTGAADDSGLPNDRFFAVRPEGSVSTLKIQRTERGDSAVYLCASSLGGPGNEQFFGPGTRLTVL.

The chain joins TRBV28 to TRBJ1-2; tentative D call: TRBD1 (5 bases). The germline V gene encodes CDR1 MDHEN and CDR2 SYDVKM. V dropped 10 bases and J dropped 14 bases, with 20 bases sitting between them. The CDR3 loop spans 11 amino acids. Written as DNA, the CDR3 is TGTGCCACCAACAAGGGGCGGGCGGGGACCTTC. Residues: CATNKGRAGTF.

In the case of this clone: Other DNA sequences in the same sample also yield this CDR3. The rearrangement uses TRBV7-9 and TRBJ2-2, with TRBD2 matching over 10 bases. CDR1 and CDR2 (germline): SEHNR, FQNEAQ (reference sequence). The junction had 4 bases not matched to a gene; V was cut back by 2 bases and J by 1 base. The CDR3 has 17 amino acids. The CDR3: CASSLPLAGGNTGELFF. CDR3 coding DNA: TGTGCCAGCAGCTTACCCTTAGCGGGAGGGAACACCGGGGAGCTGTTTTTT.

The rearrangement links TRBV7-2 to TRBJ1-2; D is ambiguous. Trimming removed 4 bases at V and 8 bases at J, with 14 bases between. This CDR3 spans 13 amino acids. Germline V gene sequence: CDR1 SGHTA, CDR2 FQGNSA. The DNA for the CDR3 is TGTGCCAGCAGCTCCCCCGGTGGGTACGGCTACACCTTC. It translates to CASSSPGGYGYTF.

Comments on this clone: This specimen includes other DNA sequences encoding the same CDR3. The chain links TRBV7-9 to TRBJ2-7; tentatively, D is TRBD2 (5 bases). Trimming stripped 1 base from V and 3 bases from J, with 10 bases between. The CDR3 extends over 14 amino acids. Looked up from germline, CDR1 is SEHNR and CDR2 is FQNEAQ (reference sequence). The chain's CDR3 is CASSLVGGGYEQYF. The CDR3 DNA reads TGTGCCAGCAGCTTAGTGGGCGGAGGCTACGAGCAGTACTTC.